These 23 T cell receptor beta chains were sequenced from one sample in a study of shared clonotypes between healthy human individuals. TCRdb's table, derived via immunoSEQ multiplex PCR, lists solely in-frame clones and lacks some. Seen here are 2 million to 2.5 million clones, under 95% observed once, and the top ten hold approximately 0.4%. The specimen sequenced was naive CD4+ T cells from PBMCs. The subset: CD45RA+ positively selected. The receptors stem from a man aged 18 to 30 in good health. Some clones in this sample may be carry-over from other donors' samples.

This clone was counted a few times. This chain links TRBV30 with TRBJ1-1, with 8 nucleotides matching TRBD1. CDR3 size: 13 residues. Looked up from germline, CDR1 is GTSNPN and CDR2 is SVGIG (reference sequence). V gave up 1 base and J gave up 8 bases; unmatched junction bases: 6. This CDR3 is CAWSAQGGLEAFF. Here the CDR3 DNA reads TGTGCCTGGAGTGCACAGGGGGGCCTAGAAGCTTTCTTT.

CDR3: CASSLELMYGYTF. CDR3 DNA sequence: TGTGCCAGCAGCTTAGAGTTGATGTATGGCTACACCTTC. This chain connects TRBV7-2 to TRBJ1-2; no reliable D call. The CDR3 length is 13 residues. The ends were cut back, 1 base at V and 5 bases at J, with 8 bases in the middle. Germline V gene sequence: CDR1 SGHTA, CDR2 FQGNSA.

This clone was detected once. J is TRBJ2-5 and V is TRBV25-1; 10 nucleotides match TRBD1. This CDR3 has 15 residues. Germline V gene lookup returns CDR1 MGHDK and CDR2 SYGVNS. J gave up 4 bases and V 6 bases, and 8 bases lay outside the gene matches. This CDR3 is CASSRGQGKAETQYF. CDR3 sequence (DNA): TGTGCCAGCAGCCGGGGACAGGGGAAGGCAGAGACCCAGTACTTC. The full variable domain, rest sourced from reference TRBV25-1 and TRBJ2-5, is EADIYQTPRYLVIGTGKKITLECSQTMGHDKMYWYQQDPGMELHLIHYSYGVNSTEKGDLSSESTVSRIRTEHFPLTLESARPSHTSQYLCASSRGQGKAETQYFGPGTRLLVL.

The CDR3 region has the DNA TGTGCCAGCAGCAATAGACGGGAACCTAACACCGGGGAGCTGTTTTTT. Translated: CASSNRREPNTGELFF. This chain links TRBV21-1 with TRBJ2-2; TRBD2 was called by the table and not checked on the DNA. TRBV21-1 is described as a pseudogene. The CDR3 is 16 residues long.

J is TRBJ1-2 and V is TRBV11-2; no reliable D call. The CDR3 covers 16 residues. CDR1 and CDR2 from the germline V gene are SGHAT and FQNNGV. Trimming took 5 bases from V and 2 from J, leaving 18 bases between them. CDR3 loop: CASSPAAAALNYGYTF. CDR3 DNA sequence: TGTGCCAGCAGCCCCGCGGCAGCGGCCCTAAACTATGGCTACACCTTC.

This clone has just a few counts. The chain recombines TRBV5-6 with TRBJ1-1, with 9 nucleotides matching TRBD1. CDR3 length: 15 residues. The V segment lost 1 base and the J segment 7 bases; nucleotides outside the gene matches: 8. The germline V gene has CDR1 SGHDT and CDR2 YYEEEE. The DNA of the CDR3 is TGTGCCAGCAGCTTGTTGGGACAGGGTTCTTATGAAGCTTTCTTT. Translation: CASSLLGQGSYEAFF.

The genes are TRBV14 and TRBJ2-7; D not resolved. The germline V gene has CDR1 SGHDN and CDR2 FVKESK. This CDR3 has 13 residues. The germline V and J ends were trimmed by 2 bases and 12 bases, with 17 bases remaining between them. CDR3 sequence: CASSQLAKAAGYF. As DNA, the CDR3 is TGTGCCAGCAGCCAACTCGCCAAGGCCGCCGGGTACTTC.

The V call is TRBV5-1, the J call TRBJ2-7, with a weak D call TRBD1 (5 bases). Trimming left V 0 bases short and J 3 bases short, with 10 bases between. This CDR3 is 14 amino acids long. CDR1 and CDR2 from the germline V gene are SGHRS and YFSETQ. The CDR3 spells CASSLGVDSYEQYF. The CDR3 DNA is TGCGCCAGCAGCTTGGGGGTCGACAGCTACGAGCAGTACTTC.

This chain joins TRBV27 and TRBJ2-1, with 12 bases fitting TRBD2. The germline CDR1 and CDR2 sequences are MNHEY and SMNVEV (reference sequence). The CDR3 spans 14 residues. J lost 9 bases, V lost 6 bases, and 6 bases had no gene match. Written as DNA, the CDR3 is TGTGCCAGCAGCCGGACTAGCGGGGCTTTTGAGCAGTTCTTC. Amino acids: CASSRTSGAFEQFF.

The V and J genes are TRBV5-1 and TRBJ2-5, with D unclear. Germline V gene data show CDR1 as SGHRS and CDR2 as YFSETQ. The CDR3 has 16 residues. The V and J ends lost 4 bases and 4 bases respectively, with 20 bases between them. The CDR3 protein is CASSVGNDPFVETQYF. Here the CDR3 DNA reads TGCGCCAGCAGCGTTGGAAATGATCCGTTTGTAGAGACCCAGTACTTC.

V usage is TRBV7-3 and J usage is TRBJ2-2; D is possibly TRBD1 (6 bases). With 5 bases removed from V and 0 bases from J, the gap between germline ends came to 13 bases. The CDR3 runs 16 residues. Germline V gives CDR1 SGHTA, CDR2 FQGTGA. The DNA for the CDR3 is TGTGCCAGCAGCCAGACGGGACACCCGAACACCGGGGAGCTGTTTTTT. Amino acid sequence: CASSQTGHPNTGELFF. Full variable domain (outside the CDR3, taken from reference TRBV7-3 and TRBJ2-2): GAGVSQTPSNKVTEKGKYVELRCDPISGHTALYWYRQSLGQGPEFLIYFQGTGAADDSGLPNDRFFAVRPEGSVSTLKIQRTERGDSAVYLCASSQTGHPNTGELFFGEGSRLTVL.

The chain employs TRBV4-2 and TRBJ2-7; D ambiguous. This CDR3 has 14 amino acids. V gave up 4 bases and J gave up 3 bases, with 13 bases separating them. Looked up from germline, CDR1 is LGHNA and CDR2 is YNFKEQ. CDR3 residues: CASSRQGQVYEQYF. The CDR3, as DNA: TGTGCCAGCAGCCGTCAAGGGCAAGTCTACGAGCAGTACTTC.

The rearrangement links TRBV6-1 to TRBJ1-5; D gene unclear. CDR3 length equals 15 residues. V shed 2 bases and J shed 5 bases, with 13 bases lying between them. Germline lookup yields CDR1 MNHNS and CDR2 SASEGT. The CDR3: CASSEYSQTYQPQHF. The DNA of the CDR3 is TGTGCCAGCAGTGAATATAGTCAGACTTATCAGCCCCAGCATTTT.

The V gene is TRBV6-1, the J gene TRBJ1-1, with 7 positions matching TRBD1. The CDR3 is 14 residues long. V lost 8 bases and J lost 11; bases outside the gene matches: 17. The germline gives CDR1 MNHNS, CDR2 SASEGT. This chain's CDR3 is CASQWAGTAPFAFF. The CDR3 region has the DNA TGTGCCAGCCAATGGGCCGGGACAGCTCCTTTTGCTTTCTTT.

This clone appeared a few times. The V call is TRBV6-5, the J call TRBJ1-2; perhaps TRBD1 as D (5 bases). Germline V CDR1 and CDR2: MNHEY, SVGAGI. The CDR3 contains 15 residues. Trimming removed 0 bases at V and 2 bases at J, with 10 bases between. The CDR3 sequence is CASSYSNQGNYGYTF. CDR3 nucleotide sequence: TGTGCCAGCAGTTACTCGAACCAGGGCAACTATGGCTACACCTTC.

The chain links TRBV30 to TRBJ1-1; TRBD1 might be the D (6 bases). V lost 2 bases and J 11 bases, leaving 15 bases between the germline ends. This CDR3 contains 12 residues. Germline CDR1 and CDR2: GTSNPN and SVGIG (reference sequence). This CDR3 reads CAWSTRGRGAFF. For the CDR3, the DNA is TGTGCCTGGAGTACTCGGGGGCGGGGGGCTTTCTTT.

This chain connects TRBV28 to TRBJ2-7, with 7 nucleotides matching TRBD2. V shed 6 bases and J 0 bases; nucleotides not matched to a gene: 8. Germline values: CDR1 MDHEN, CDR2 SYDVKM. CDR3 length equals 15 residues. The CDR3 sequence: CASSRPGTISYEQYF. The CDR3 bases are TGTGCCAGCAGCCGACCTGGGACTATCTCCTACGAGCAGTACTTC.

The chain is built from TRBV4-3 and TRBJ2-7; D is undetermined. Trimming removed 0 bases from V and 2 bases from J, with 8 bases in between. There are 14 residues in the CDR3. CDR1 LGHNA and CDR2 YSLEER come from the germline V gene. The CDR3, as DNA: TGCGCCAGCAGCCAAGAAACCGGACCCTACGAGCAGTACTTC. This encodes CASSQETGPYEQYF.

The chain recombines TRBV28 with TRBJ1-2; no clear D. Germline V gives CDR1 MDHEN, CDR2 SYDVKM. This CDR3 is 15 amino acids long. Trimming removed 6 bases at V and 5 bases at J, with 19 bases between. For the CDR3, the DNA is TGTGCCAGCAGCTTTAAGTGGCGGGCCTCGTATGGCTACACCTTC. It is translated as CASSFKWRASYGYTF.

The CDR3 DNA reads as TGTGCCAGCACCCGGGACAGGGGGAACACTGAAGCTTTCTTT. Translated: CASTRDRGNTEAFF. V and J are TRBV27 and TRBJ1-1; 10 bases fit TRBD1. From germline, CDR1 is MNHEY and CDR2 SMNVEV (reference sequence). V lost 7 bases and J lost 1; bases outside the gene matches: 3. CDR3 length: 14 residues.

This clone was recorded only once. V gene TRBV7-6 combines with J gene TRBJ2-1; D is possibly TRBD1 (6 bases). The CDR3 sequence is 14 residues long. In germline, CDR1 is SGHVS, CDR2 FNYEAQ. The V end was cut by 8 bases, the J end by 9 bases, with 20 bases between. The CDR3 sequence is CASGRRNRDFEQFF. The CDR3 nucleotides are TGTGCCAGCGGACGAAGAAACAGGGATTTTGAGCAGTTCTTC.

The gene calls are TRBV10-3 and TRBJ2-3; TRBD2 might be the D (5 bases). This CDR3 comprises 15 residues. Germline V lookup: CDR1 ENHRY, CDR2 SYGVKD. Trimming took off 2 bases at V and 5 bases at J, with 14 bases between the two ends. The CDR3 loop reads CAISEAGVEGDTQYF. CDR3 DNA: TGTGCCATCAGTGAGGCCGGGGTTGAGGGAGATACGCAGTATTTT.

V is TRBV28 and J is TRBJ2-5; tentatively, D is TRBD2 (6 bases). Looked up from germline, CDR1 is MDHEN and CDR2 is SYDVKM. With 3 bases removed from V and 4 bases from J, the gap between germline ends came to 24 bases. This CDR3 contains 18 residues. The CDR3 here is CASSFPTLGGSVVETQYF. Written as DNA, the CDR3 is TGTGCCAGCAGTTTCCCCACCCTAGGAGGGTCAGTGGTAGAGACCCAGTACTTC.